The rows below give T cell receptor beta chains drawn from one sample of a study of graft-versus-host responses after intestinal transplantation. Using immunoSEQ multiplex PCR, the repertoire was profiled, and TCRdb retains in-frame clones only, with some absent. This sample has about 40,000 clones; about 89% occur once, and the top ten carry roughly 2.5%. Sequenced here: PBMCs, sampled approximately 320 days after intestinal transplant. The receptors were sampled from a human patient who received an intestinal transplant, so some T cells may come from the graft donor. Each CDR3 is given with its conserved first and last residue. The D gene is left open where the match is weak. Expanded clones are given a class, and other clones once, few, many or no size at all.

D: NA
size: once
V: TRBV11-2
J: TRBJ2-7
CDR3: CASSLGGYPYEQYF
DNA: TGTGCCAGCAGCTTAGGAGGATACCCCTACGAGCAGTACTTC

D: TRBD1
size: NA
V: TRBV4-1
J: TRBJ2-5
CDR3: CASSPDTRDSQETQYF
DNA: TGCGCCAGCAGCCCAGATACCCGGGACAGTCAAGAGACCCAGTACTTC

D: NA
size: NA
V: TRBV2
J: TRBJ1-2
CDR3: CASRGQINGYTF
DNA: TGTGCCAGCAGAGGACAGATTAATGGCTACACCTTC

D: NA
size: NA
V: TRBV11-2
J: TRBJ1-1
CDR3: CASSHGTNRVAFF
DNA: TGTGCCAGCAGCCACGGGACAAATAGAGTGGCTTTCTTT

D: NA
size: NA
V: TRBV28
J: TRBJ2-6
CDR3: CASSLDQPKSSGANVLTF
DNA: TGTGCCAGCAGTTTAGACCAGCCAAAGAGCTCTGGGGCCAACGTCCTGACTTTC

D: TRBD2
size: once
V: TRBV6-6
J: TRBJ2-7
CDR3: CASAPAGGGDYEQYF
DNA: TGTGCCAGCGCACCGGCGGGAGGGGGGGACTACGAGCAGTACTTC

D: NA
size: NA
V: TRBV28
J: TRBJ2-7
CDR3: CASSKYEQYF
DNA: TGCGCCAGCAGCAAATACGAGCAGTACTTC

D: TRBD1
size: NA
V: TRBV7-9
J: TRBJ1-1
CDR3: CASSRRQGDTEAFF
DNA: TGTGCCAGCAGTCGGAGACAGGGAGACACTGAAGCTTTCTTT

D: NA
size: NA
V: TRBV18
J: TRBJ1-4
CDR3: CASSPTLAWGLFF
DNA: TGTGCCAGCTCACCGACCCTAGCGTGGGGACTGTTTTTT

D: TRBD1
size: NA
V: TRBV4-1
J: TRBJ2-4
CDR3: CASSLWDRGPQNIQYF
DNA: TGCGCCAGCAGCCTCTGGGACAGGGGGCCTCAAAACATTCAGTACTTC

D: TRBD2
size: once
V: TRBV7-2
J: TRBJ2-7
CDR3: CASSLDPAGRYEQYF
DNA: TGTGCCAGCAGCTTAGACCCAGCGGGACGCTACGAGCAGTACTTC

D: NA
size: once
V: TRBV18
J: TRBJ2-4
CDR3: CASSPPGTNIQYF
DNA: TGTGCCAGCTCACCACCAGGCACAAACATTCAGTACTTC

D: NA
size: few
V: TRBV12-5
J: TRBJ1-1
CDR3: CANTHRGTEAFF
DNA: TGTGCTAATACCCATAGGGGGACTGAAGCTTTCTTT

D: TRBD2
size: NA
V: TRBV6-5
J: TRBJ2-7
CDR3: CASSTSGSSVYEQYF
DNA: TGTGCCAGCAGTACTAGCGGGAGTTCGGTTTACGAGCAGTACTTC

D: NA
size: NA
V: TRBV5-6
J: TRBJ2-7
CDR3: CASSFRPSYEQYF
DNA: TGTGCCAGCAGCTTTCGGCCCTCCTACGAGCAGTACTTC

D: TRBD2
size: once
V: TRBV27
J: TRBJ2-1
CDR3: CASTNPPPTSRSEQFF
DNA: TGTGCCAGCACTAACCCCCCCCCGACTAGCCGCAGTGAGCAGTTCTTC

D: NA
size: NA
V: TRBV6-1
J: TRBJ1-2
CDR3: CASSDKQNYGYTF
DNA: TGTGCCAGCAGTGACAAACAGAACTATGGCTACACCTTC

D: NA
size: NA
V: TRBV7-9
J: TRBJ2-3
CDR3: CASSLHTDTQYF
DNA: TGTGCCAGCAGCCTACATACAGATACGCAGTATTTT

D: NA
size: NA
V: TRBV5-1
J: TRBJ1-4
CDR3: CASSLVHNEKLFF
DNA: TGCGCCAGCAGCCTTGTCCATAATGAAAAACTGTTTTTT

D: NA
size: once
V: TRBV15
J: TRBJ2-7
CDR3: CATSKDLSYEQYF
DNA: TGTGCCACCAGCAAAGATCTCTCCTACGAGCAGTACTTC

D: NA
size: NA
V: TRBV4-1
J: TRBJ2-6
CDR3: CASSQDQTRGGANVLTF
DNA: TGCGCCAGCAGCCAAGATCAGACACGCGGTGGGGCCAACGTCCTGACTTTC

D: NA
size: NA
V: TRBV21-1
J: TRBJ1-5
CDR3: CASSKAHQPQHF
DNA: TGTGCCAGCAGCAAAGCGCATCAGCCCCAGCATTTT

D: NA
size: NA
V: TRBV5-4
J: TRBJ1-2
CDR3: CASSFRQPYGYTF
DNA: TGTGCCAGCAGCTTCCGACAACCCTATGGCTACACCTTC